The 22 T cell receptor beta chains presented below share a single source sample, sequenced in a study of T cell changes during pregnancy in multiple sclerosis. The method was immunoSEQ multiplex PCR; TCRdb's version includes in-frame clones alone and lacks a portion of them. The sample consists of about 40,000 clones, 90% to 95% of them appearing once. The source was peripheral blood, collected in the third trimester of pregnancy. Every receptor here comes from a female donor with multiple sclerosis, enrolled in a pregnancy study.

The CDR3 is CASSWGGEVPWPQHF. CDR3 nucleotides: TGTGCCAGCAGCTGGGGGGGTGAGGTCCCATGGCCCCAGCATTTT. The chain employs TRBV5-8 and TRBJ1-5; tentatively, D is TRBD1 (5 bases). Per the germline V gene, CDR1 is SGHTS and CDR2 is YDEGEE. Trimming removed 3 bases at V and 9 bases at J, with 19 bases between. This CDR3 has 15 residues.

V gene TRBV5-1 combines with J gene TRBJ2-2, with 9 nucleotides matching TRBD1. The CDR3 is 14 residues long. Germline CDR1 and CDR2: SGHRS and YFSETQ. The V segment lost 2 bases and the J segment 5 bases; nucleotides outside the gene matches: 1. CDR3 sequence reads: CASSLQGATGELFF. CDR3 in DNA: TGCGCCAGCAGCTTACAGGGGGCAACCGGGGAGCTGTTTTTT.

The J gene is TRBJ2-1, the V gene TRBV7-9; the match to TRBD2 covers 9 bases. Trimming cost V 3 bases and J 7 bases; bases outside gene matches: 7. Germline CDR1 SEHNR, CDR2 FQNEAQ (reference sequence). This CDR3 is built from 15 residues. CDR3 nucleotide sequence: TGTGCCAGCAGCTTCTTAGCGGGAGTTGGGAATGAGCAGTTCTTC. It translates to CASSFLAGVGNEQFF.

J is TRBJ2-7 and V is TRBV11-1; TRBD2 agrees at 8 bases. This CDR3 comprises 14 residues. In germline, CDR1 is SGHAT, CDR2 FQDESV (reference sequence). The junction had 7 bases not matched to a gene; V was cut back by 7 bases and J by 2 bases. CDR3 amino acids: CASKPAGVPYEQYF. DNA of the CDR3: TGTGCCAGCAAACCAGCGGGAGTTCCCTACGAGCAGTACTTC. Looking up the rest from reference TRBV11-1 and TRBJ2-7 gives the full variable domain: EAEVAQSPRYKITEKSQAVAFWCDPISGHATLYWYRQILGQGPELLVQFQDESVVDDSQLPKDRFSAERLKGVDSTLKIQPAELGDSAMYLCASKPAGVPYEQYFGPGTRLTVT.

The chain recombines TRBV4-3 with TRBJ2-1; 14 positions match TRBD2. Germline CDR1 is LGHNA and CDR2 is YSLEER. Trimming cost V 4 bases and J 7 bases; bases outside gene matches: 3. The CDR3 contains 15 residues. In nucleotides, the CDR3 is TGCGCCAGCAGCCGACTAGCGGGGGGGCTTAATGAGCAGTTCTTC. Translation: CASSRLAGGLNEQFF.

The chain is built from TRBV6-5 and TRBJ2-7, with unresolved D. Per the germline V gene, CDR1 is MNHEY and CDR2 is SVGAGI. CDR3 length: 12 residues. V lost 7 bases and J 3 bases, leaving 10 bases between the germline ends. CDR3 region: CASKSGLYEQYF. In DNA, the CDR3 is TGTGCCAGCAAAAGTGGGCTCTACGAGCAGTACTTC.

The rearrangement joins TRBV2 to TRBJ2-7; TRBD1 matches 8 bases. The CDR3 spans 15 residues. V shed 9 bases and J 2 bases; nucleotides not matched to a gene: 12. Germline assignment: CDR1 SNHLY and CDR2 FYNNEI. DNA for the CDR3: TGTGCCAGTAAGCCCGGGACAGGAGCAACCTACGAGCAGTACTTC. Protein sequence: CASKPGTGATYEQYF.

The chain links TRBV9 to TRBJ2-1, with a tentative D call TRBD1 (6 bases). Germline V gene data show CDR1 as SGDLS and CDR2 as YYNGEE. This CDR3 is 15 amino acids long. Trimming removed 3 bases from V and 3 bases from J, with 13 bases in between. The CDR3 DNA reads TGTGCCAGCAGCGAACAGGGCGACATCTACAATGAGCAGTTCTTC. It translates to CASSEQGDIYNEQFF.

This clone appeared once. The rearrangement links TRBV9 to TRBJ2-7, with 8 bases matching TRBD2. With V trimmed by 2 bases and J by 4 bases, 14 bases remained unmatched. This CDR3 is 17 amino acids long. Germline V gives CDR1 SGDLS, CDR2 YYNGEE. The CDR3 here is CASSVGVSGKGSYEQYF. As DNA, the CDR3 is TGTGCCAGCAGCGTCGGGGTTAGCGGGAAGGGGTCGTACGAGCAGTACTTC.

The chain employs TRBV11-2 and TRBJ2-3; a weak D match, TRBD1 (6 bases). Germline CDR1 is SGHAT and CDR2 is FQNNGV. The CDR3 is 16 residues long. Trimming took off 0 bases at V and 0 bases at J, with 10 bases between the two ends. The CDR3 DNA is TGTGCCAGCAGCTTAGATGGGGGCCAAAGCACAGATACGCAGTATTTT. Amino acids: CASSLDGGQSTDTQYF.

The chain has TRBV7-9 and TRBJ1-5, with D possibly being TRBD1 (5 bases). This CDR3 is 14 amino acids long. Germline values: CDR1 SEHNR, CDR2 FQNEAQ (reference sequence). Trimming stripped 2 bases from V and 3 bases from J, with 8 bases between. This CDR3 is CASSLQGDNQPQHF. CDR3 coding DNA: TGTGCCAGCAGCTTACAGGGCGACAATCAGCCCCAGCATTTT.

This clone was seen a handful of times. CDR3 DNA sequence: TGTGCCAGCAGTTACACCGGGGAAAAACTGTTTTTT. Translation: CASSYTGEKLFF. V gene TRBV6-5 combines with J gene TRBJ1-4; D is unclear. The germline V gene has CDR1 MNHEY and CDR2 SVGAGI. V lost 2 bases, J lost 8 bases, and 6 bases lay in between. The CDR3 runs 12 residues.

V usage is TRBV28 and J usage is TRBJ1-2; 8 bases fit TRBD1. The trim removed 4 bases at V and 2 bases at J, leaving 9 bases unmatched. The CDR3 extends over 16 amino acids. Looked up from germline, CDR1 is MDHEN and CDR2 is SYDVKM. In DNA, the CDR3 is TGTGCCAGCAGTTCCCCAGGGGGCCATAACAACTATGGCTACACCTTC. Its translation is CASSSPGGHNNYGYTF.

The chain links TRBV7-2 to TRBJ1-2, with 7 bases fitting TRBD1. Per germline, CDR1 SGHTA and CDR2 FQGNSA. V lost 5 bases, J lost 1 base, and 13 bases stayed unmatched. The CDR3 loop spans 17 amino acids. CDR3 amino acids: CASSQGGWEAGNYGYTF. CDR3 nucleotides: TGTGCCAGCAGCCAGGGGGGTTGGGAGGCGGGTAACTATGGCTACACCTTC.

This clone was observed a single time. This rearrangement joins TRBV29-1 to TRBJ2-3; no reliable D call. The CDR3 sequence is 13 residues long. The germline V and J ends were trimmed by 3 bases and 2 bases, with 9 bases remaining between them. Looked up from germline, CDR1 is SQVTM and CDR2 is ANQGSEA. The CDR3 DNA sequence: TGCAGCGTTGACCCCCAGAACACAGATACGCAGTATTTT. It translates to CSVDPQNTDTQYF.

CDR3: CARREETNEKLFF. The DNA of the CDR3 is TGTGCCAGAAGGGAGGAGACTAATGAAAAACTGTTTTTT. This chain joins TRBV14 and TRBJ1-4; no definite D call. Germline V lookup: CDR1 SGHDN, CDR2 FVKESK. V gave up 9 bases and J gave up 2 bases, with 10 bases separating them. This CDR3 has 13 residues. Looking up the rest from reference TRBV14 and TRBJ1-4 gives the full variable domain: EAGVTQFPSHSVIEKGQTVTLRCDPISGHDNLYWYRRVMGKEIKFLLHFVKESKQDESGMPNNRFLAERTGGTYSTLKVQPAELEDSGVYFCARREETNEKLFFGSGTQLSVL.

Here the CDR3 DNA reads TGTGCCAGCAGCTTAGGAGCGACGAACACCGGGGAGCTGTTTTTT. Its translation is CASSLGATNTGELFF. The chain joins TRBV7-6 to TRBJ2-2; D gene uncertain. The V and J ends lost 1 base and 0 bases respectively, with 6 bases between them. CDR1 and CDR2 (germline): SGHVS, FNYEAQ. The CDR3 length is 15 residues.

J is TRBJ1-2 and V is TRBV5-4, with TRBD1 matching 7 bases. The CDR3 runs 15 residues. V trimming: 4 bases; J trimming: 1 base; junction bases outside the gene matches: 7. Germline CDR1 is SGHNT and CDR2 is YYREEE (reference sequence). CDR3 nucleotide sequence: TGTGCCAGCAGCCCCCGGGACAGAAGTAACTATGGCTACACCTTC. Residues: CASSPRDRSNYGYTF.

This clone has only one observation. The chain joins TRBV30 to TRBJ2-1; a possible D gene is TRBD2 (5 bases). The CDR3 length is 14 residues. Germline assignment: CDR1 GTSNPN and CDR2 SVGIG (reference sequence). V gave up 0 bases and J gave up 6 bases, with 12 bases separating them. The CDR3 bases are TGTGCCTGGAGTGTACTAGTTAATGGCAATGAGCAGTTCTTC. The encoded protein is CAWSVLVNGNEQFF.

V gene TRBV9 combines with J gene TRBJ2-3, with 7 nucleotides matching TRBD2. The CDR3 consists of 12 residues. Germline CDR1 SGDLS, CDR2 YYNGEE. The CDR3 sequence is CAPGGSTDTQYF. The DNA for the CDR3 is TGTGCACCCGGGGGGAGCACAGATACGCAGTATTTT.

The chain carries TRBV19 and TRBJ1-4, with 9 bases identical to TRBD1. In germline, CDR1 is LNHDA, CDR2 SQIVND (reference sequence). Unmatched junction bases numbered 6, after V lost 5 bases and J lost 8 bases. The CDR3 contains 14 residues. The CDR3 is CASSLGQGWEKLFF. DNA of the CDR3: TGTGCCAGTAGTCTGGGACAGGGATGGGAAAAACTGTTTTTT.

This clone was found once. The chain links TRBV7-8 to TRBJ1-4; D is uncertain. V lost 1 base, J lost 3 bases, and 6 bases lay in between. CDR3 length equals 14 residues. From germline, CDR1 is SGHVS and CDR2 FQNEAQ. The CDR3 DNA reads TGTGCCAGCAGCTTAGAAAGCCCTAATGAAAAACTGTTTTTT. Protein product: CASSLESPNEKLFF. Full variable domain (rest looked up from reference TRBV7-8 and TRBJ1-4): GAGVSQSPRYKVAKRGQDVALRCDPISGHVSLFWYQQALGQGPEFLTYFQNEAQLDKSGLPSDRFFAERPEGSVSTLKIQRTQQEDSAVYLCASSLESPNEKLFFGSGTQLSVL.